One sample yielded the 17 T cell receptor beta chains listed below, sequenced in a study of shared clonotypes between healthy human individuals. Using immunoSEQ multiplex PCR, the repertoire was profiled, and TCRdb retains in-frame clones only, with some absent. The sample includes 520,000 or so clones, less than 85% of them seen just once. The sample taken for sequencing was PBMCs. The receptors originated from a woman in her thirties or forties in good health. Some clones in this sample may be carry-over from other donors' samples.

This sequence joins TRBV30 and TRBJ1-4; D call uncertain. V was trimmed by 1 base and J by 6 bases, leaving 12 bases between them. The germline V gene encodes CDR1 GTSNPN and CDR2 SVGIG (reference sequence). The CDR3 is 14 residues long. The chain's CDR3 is CAWSEHGNDEKLFF. The CDR3 coding sequence is TGTGCCTGGAGTGAACACGGCAATGATGAAAAACTGTTTTTT.

This chain connects TRBV5-1 to TRBJ2-7; 11 bases are shared with TRBD2. The CDR3 runs to 15 residues. CDR1 and CDR2 from the germline V gene are SGHRS and YFSETQ. V shed 4 bases, J shed 2 bases, and the junction held 5 bases outside the gene matches. Here the CDR3 DNA reads TGCGCCAGCAGCGGTCGGACTAGCGGGCCCTACGAGCAGTACTTC. Its translation: CASSGRTSGPYEQYF.

The rearrangement uses TRBV4-2 and TRBJ2-7; 8 bases line up with TRBD1. Trimming took 5 bases from V and 6 from J; bases not matched to a gene: 9. Germline CDR1 reads LGHNA; CDR2 reads YNFKEQ. This CDR3 contains 14 residues. The CDR3: CASSFQGALFEQYF. CDR3 sequence (DNA): TGTGCCAGCAGCTTCCAGGGGGCGTTATTCGAGCAGTACTTC.

The chain carries TRBV6-5 and TRBJ2-3; 7 positions match TRBD2. Germline CDR1 is MNHEY and CDR2 is SVGAGI. Unmatched junction bases numbered 4, after V lost 2 bases and J lost 2 bases. This CDR3 has 15 residues. The CDR3 region has the DNA TGTGCCAGCAGTTACCAGACTAGCACCACAGATACGCAGTATTTT. Its translation: CASSYQTSTTDTQYF.

The J gene is TRBJ1-2, the V gene TRBV5-6, with TRBD1 as a possible D gene (6 bases). This CDR3 is 16 amino acids long. Germline V gene sequence: CDR1 SGHDT, CDR2 YYEEEE. With 4 bases removed from V and 3 bases from J, the gap between germline ends came to 19 bases. CDR3 amino acids: CASSTEQGWADYGYTF. For the CDR3, the DNA is TGTGCCAGCAGCACTGAACAGGGTTGGGCGGACTATGGCTACACCTTC.

J is TRBJ2-6 and V is TRBV5-1; 8 bases fit TRBD1. Per germline, CDR1 SGHRS and CDR2 YFSETQ. CDR3 length equals 15 residues. The V segment lost 3 bases and the J segment 4 bases; nucleotides outside the gene matches: 3. CDR3 protein: CASSSDRVGANVLTF. The CDR3 DNA sequence: TGCGCCAGCAGCTCGGACAGGGTGGGGGCCAACGTCCTGACTTTC.

The rearrangement links TRBV7-2 to TRBJ2-7; 11 bases map to TRBD1. CDR1 is SGHTA and CDR2 is FQGNSA in the germline V gene. This CDR3 is 15 amino acids long. J was trimmed by 6 bases and V by 5 bases; bases with no gene match: 9. The CDR3 DNA sequence: TGTGCCAGCAGCCCCCAAGGGACAGGGGGAGGCGAGCAGTACTTC. This codes for CASSPQGTGGGEQYF. Combining the CDR3 with reference TRBV7-2 and TRBJ2-7 gives the whole variable domain GAGVSQSPSNKVTEKGKDVELRCDPISGHTALYWYRQSLGQGLEFLIYFQGNSAPDKSGLPSDRFSAERTGGSVSTLTIQRTQQEDSAVYLCASSPQGTGGGEQYFGPGTRLTVT.

The genes are TRBV5-6 and TRBJ2-5; TRBD2 matches 11 bases. J gave up 5 bases and V 4 bases, and 19 bases lay outside the gene matches. This CDR3 is 19 amino acids long. Germline CDR1 reads SGHDT; CDR2 reads YYEEEE. The CDR3 loop is CASSAPALAGGRGGETQYF. Here the CDR3 DNA reads TGTGCCAGCAGCGCCCCGGCTCTAGCGGGAGGCCGAGGGGGGGAGACCCAGTACTTC.

CDR3 in DNA: TGTGCCACACTGGGACTAGCGGGAGACAATGAGCAGTTCTTC. The encoded protein is CATLGLAGDNEQFF. This chain links TRBV10-3 with TRBJ2-1; 14 bases map to TRBD2. The V gene end was trimmed by 10 bases and the J gene end by 5 bases; junction bases not matched to a gene: 4. The CDR3 extends over 14 amino acids. Germline values: CDR1 ENHRY, CDR2 SYGVKD.

V is TRBV7-9 and J is TRBJ2-3, with 13 bases identical to TRBD2. V lost 5 bases to trimming and J lost 4 bases; unmatched junction nucleotides: 3. The length of the CDR3 is 15 residues. Germline values: CDR1 SEHNR, CDR2 FQNEAQ (reference sequence). CDR3 nucleotides: TGTGCCAGCAGCATAGGACTAGCGGGAGCAGATACGCAGTATTTT. It codes for CASSIGLAGADTQYF.

The rearrangement joins TRBV18 to TRBJ1-3, with 8 bases that match TRBD1. This CDR3 has 15 amino acids. J was trimmed by 0 bases and V by 6 bases; bases with no gene match: 4. Germline assignment: CDR1 KGHSH and CDR2 LQKENI. The CDR3 DNA is TGTGCCAGCTCGCCGGACAGGGTCTCTGGAAACACCATATATTTT. The encoded protein is CASSPDRVSGNTIYF.

This chain joins TRBV27 and TRBJ2-2; tentative D call: TRBD1 (6 bases). The germline V gene has CDR1 MNHEY and CDR2 SMNVEV (reference sequence). The V end lost 5 bases, the J end lost 6 bases, and 10 bases lay between the germline ends. The CDR3 has 13 residues. This chain's CDR3 is CASSRDMSGELFF. CDR3 bases: TGTGCCAGCAGTCGGGACATGTCCGGGGAGCTGTTTTTT.

This rearrangement joins TRBV11-2 to TRBJ2-5; 8 bases map to TRBD1. V was clipped by 4 bases and J by 4 bases; unmatched bases: 8. The CDR3 length is 15 residues. Germline V gene lookup returns CDR1 SGHAT and CDR2 FQNNGV. This chain's CDR3 is CASSSTRTGRETQYF. CDR3 sequence (DNA): TGTGCCAGCAGCTCGACCCGGACAGGGCGAGAGACCCAGTACTTC.

This clone was seen just once. The chain has TRBV19 and TRBJ2-1, with TRBD2 as a possible D gene (5 bases). The CDR3 is 14 residues long. Trimming took 3 bases from V and 8 from J, leaving 14 bases between them. The V gene's germline CDR1 is LNHDA and CDR2 SQIVND (reference sequence). CDR3 DNA: TGTGCCAGTAGTATCGAAAACGCCGGGGATGAGCAGTTCTTC. It encodes CASSIENAGDEQFF. The full variable domain, in which reference TRBV19 and TRBJ2-1 provide the parts outside the CDR3, is DGGITQSPKYLFRKEGQNVTLSCEQNLNHDAMYWYRQDPGQGLRLIYYSQIVNDFQKGDIAEGYSVSREKKESFPLTVTSAQKNPTAFYLCASSIENAGDEQFFGPGTRLTVL.

This chain uses TRBV28 with TRBJ2-2; 16 bases fit TRBD2. V lost 0 bases to trimming and J lost 0 bases; unmatched junction nucleotides: 1. The CDR3 loop spans 19 amino acids. The germline V gene has CDR1 MDHEN and CDR2 SYDVKM. The CDR3 here is CASSLWGLAGGTNTGELFF. The CDR3 DNA follows: TGTGCCAGCAGTTTATGGGGACTAGCGGGAGGGACGAACACCGGGGAGCTGTTTTTT.

This clone appeared many times. CDR3 in amino acids: CASSQDYPASGSLYNEQFF. The DNA of the CDR3 is TGCGCCAGCAGCCAAGATTACCCAGCTAGCGGGAGTCTTTACAATGAGCAGTTCTTC. This rearrangement joins TRBV4-3 to TRBJ2-1; 10 bases line up with TRBD2. The trim removed 0 bases at V and 4 bases at J, leaving 12 bases unmatched. This CDR3 contains 19 residues. CDR1 is LGHNA, CDR2 YSLEER, per germline.

The CDR3 spells CASSLLPALGMNYEQYF. CDR3 bases: TGTGCCAGCAGTTTATTGCCGGCCCTCGGGATGAACTACGAGCAGTACTTC. The V and J genes are TRBV27 and TRBJ2-7; D might be TRBD2 (5 bases). This CDR3 region has 17 residues. V lost 1 base to trimming and J lost 3 bases, with 19 bases between them. The germline V gene encodes CDR1 MNHEY and CDR2 SMNVEV (reference sequence).